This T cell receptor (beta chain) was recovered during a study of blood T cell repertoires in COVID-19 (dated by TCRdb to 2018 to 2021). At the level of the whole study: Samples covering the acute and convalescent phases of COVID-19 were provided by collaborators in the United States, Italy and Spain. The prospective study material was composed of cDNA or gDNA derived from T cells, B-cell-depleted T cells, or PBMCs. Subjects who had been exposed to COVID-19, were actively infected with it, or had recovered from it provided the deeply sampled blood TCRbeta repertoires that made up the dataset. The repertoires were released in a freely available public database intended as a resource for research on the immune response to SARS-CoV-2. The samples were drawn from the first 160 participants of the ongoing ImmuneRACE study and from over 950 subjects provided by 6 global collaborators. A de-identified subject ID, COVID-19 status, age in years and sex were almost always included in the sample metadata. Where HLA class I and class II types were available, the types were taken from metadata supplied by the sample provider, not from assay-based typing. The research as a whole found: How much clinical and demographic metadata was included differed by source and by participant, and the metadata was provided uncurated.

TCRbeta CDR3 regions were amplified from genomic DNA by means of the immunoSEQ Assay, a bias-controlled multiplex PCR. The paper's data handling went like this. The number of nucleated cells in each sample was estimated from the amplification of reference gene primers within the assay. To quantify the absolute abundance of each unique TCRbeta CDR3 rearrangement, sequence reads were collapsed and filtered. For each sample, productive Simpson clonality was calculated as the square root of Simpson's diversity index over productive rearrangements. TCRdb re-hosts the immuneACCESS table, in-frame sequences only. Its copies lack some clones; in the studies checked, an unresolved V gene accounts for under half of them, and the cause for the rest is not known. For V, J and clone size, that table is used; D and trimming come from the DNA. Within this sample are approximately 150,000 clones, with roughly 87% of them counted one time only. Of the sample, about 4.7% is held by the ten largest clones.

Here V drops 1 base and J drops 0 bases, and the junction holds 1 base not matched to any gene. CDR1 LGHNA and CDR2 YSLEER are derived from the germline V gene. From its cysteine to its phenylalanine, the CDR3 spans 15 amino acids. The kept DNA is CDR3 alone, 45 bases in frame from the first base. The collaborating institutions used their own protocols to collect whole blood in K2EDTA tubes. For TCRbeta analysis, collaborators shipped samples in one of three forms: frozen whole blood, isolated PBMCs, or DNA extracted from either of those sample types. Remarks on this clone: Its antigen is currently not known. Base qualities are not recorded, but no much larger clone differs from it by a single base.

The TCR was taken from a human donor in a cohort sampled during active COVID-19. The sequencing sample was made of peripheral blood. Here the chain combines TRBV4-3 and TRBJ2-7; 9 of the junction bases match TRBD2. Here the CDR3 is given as CASSQGGGASYEQYF. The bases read TGCGCCAGCAGCCAAGGCGGGGGGGCCTCCTACGAGCAGTACTTC.